Included here is one TCR beta chain sequence, with context. Trimming at V came to 4 bases and at J to 4 bases, leaving 9 bases not matched to a gene. CDR3 size: 15 residues. CDR1 is LNHDA and CDR2 is SQIVND in the germline V gene (reference sequence). These data belong to a study of cytomegalovirus exposure and HLA in healthy donors. PCR involved 60 Vbeta and 13 Jbeta primers. Clones were read by immunoSEQ multiplex PCR, and TCRdb kept only the in-frame ones, dropping some. The sample yields under 110,000 clones, 60% to 75% seen once. The chain combines TRBV19 with TRBJ1-2; 7 bases agree with TRBD1. Sequenced input: PBMCs. This TCR came from a man between 50 and 59 years old in good health and CMV-seronegative. This CDR3 reads CASSTSPGQFYGYTF. The CDR3 region has the DNA TGTGCCAGTAGTACCTCTCCGGGACAGTTCTATGGCTACACCTTC.